This T cell receptor beta chain emerged from a study of T cell responses to AZD1222 COVID-19 vaccine. The study, taken as a whole, reports: Females outnumbered males among donors, who were mostly white British; clonal diversity was possibly underestimated. AZD1222 recipients seropositive at baseline numbered only six or seven.

The data were produced by immunoSEQ multiplex PCR, yet TCRdb's version contains in-frame clones alone and is incomplete. The profile shows 110,000 to 150,000 clones, 75% to 90% of them singletons. Deletions cut 4 bases from V and 3 bases from J, with 17 bases between. In germline, CDR1 is SGHDT, CDR2 YYEEEE. CDR3 length: 16 residues. Remarks on this clone: Its target is not known.

The TCR sequence derives from an adult in good health. The chain carries TRBV5-6 and TRBJ1-3; D is perhaps TRBD1 (6 bases). The material sequenced was peripheral blood, taken on day 0 of AZD1222 vaccination. CDR3 nucleotide sequence: TGTGCCAGCAGCACCGCCCCAGGGGCTGGTGGAAACACCATATATTTT. Translated: CASSTAPGAGGNTIYF.